What follows describes a single T cell receptor beta chain. Methods used by the authors: Estimation of nucleated cell counts was performed using reference gene primer amplification. Some clones are missing from TCRdb's copy, which holds only in-frame ones; the method was immunoSEQ multiplex PCR. The V and J calls and clone size come from that table; D and trimming were worked out from the DNA. The sample yields about 120,000 clones, 70% to 80% seen once. This specimen comes from a study of blood T cell repertoires in COVID-19. Study-level background: Samples taken during acute and convalescent COVID-19 were collected in the United States, Italy and Spain. Nucleic acid was either cDNA or gDNA, and it came from T cells, B-cell-depleted T cells, or PBMCs.

Looked up from germline, CDR1 is SEHNR and CDR2 is FQNEAQ (reference sequence). The germline V and J ends were trimmed by 5 bases and 9 bases, with 10 bases remaining between them. The CDR3 is 11 amino acids. Sequenced material: peripheral blood. The rearrangement uses TRBV7-9 and TRBJ2-5; maybe TRBD2 (6 bases). The source of this sequence is an elderly woman with acute or convalescent COVID-19. The CDR3 loop is CASSSAGPQYF. CDR3 in DNA: TGTGCCAGCAGCAGCGCGGGGCCCCAGTACTTC.